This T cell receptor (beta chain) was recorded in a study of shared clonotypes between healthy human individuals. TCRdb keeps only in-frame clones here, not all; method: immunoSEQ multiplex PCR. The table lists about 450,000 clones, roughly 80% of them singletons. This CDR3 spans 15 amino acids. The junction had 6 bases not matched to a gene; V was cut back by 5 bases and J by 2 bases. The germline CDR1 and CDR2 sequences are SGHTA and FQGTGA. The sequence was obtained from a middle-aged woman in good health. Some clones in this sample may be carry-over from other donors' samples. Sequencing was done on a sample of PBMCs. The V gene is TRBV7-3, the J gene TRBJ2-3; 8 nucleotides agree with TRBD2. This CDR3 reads CASSPGGFYTDTQYF. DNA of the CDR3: TGTGCCAGCAGCCCGGGGGGGTTCTACACAGATACGCAGTATTTT.